This entry describes one T cell receptor beta chain. Germline CDR1 reads ENHRY; CDR2 reads SYGVKD. Trimming removed 6 bases at V and 7 bases at J, with 7 bases between. This CDR3 has 12 residues. Data came from immunoSEQ multiplex PCR; TCRdb stores just in-frame clones and leaves some out. The repertoire holds approximately 86,000 clones, with less than 85% as singletons. This record belongs to a study of blood T cell repertoires in COVID-19. As for the study in general: In each case, the material was cDNA or gDNA derived from T cells, B-cell-depleted T cells, or PBMCs.

The sequenced sample consisted of peripheral blood. The sequence came from a woman in her 70s with acute or convalescent COVID-19. This sequence joins TRBV10-3 and TRBJ1-6, with no clear D. The CDR3 loop is CAISKQNSPLHF. The CDR3 coding sequence is TGTGCCATCAGCAAACAGAATTCACCCCTCCACTTT.